Below are 14 T cell receptor beta chains sequenced from a single sample in a study of blood T cell repertoires in COVID-19. This table comes from immunoSEQ multiplex PCR, and its TCRdb copy is limited to in-frame clones, with some not included. The repertoire consists of around 59,000 clones, with 70% to 85% occurring once and the leading ten covering approximately 12%. Sequencing used peripheral blood. The origin of the receptors is a man aged 80 or over with acute or convalescent COVID-19.

The genes are TRBV30 and TRBJ2-2, with D possibly being TRBD1 (7 bases). Looked up from germline, CDR1 is GTSNPN and CDR2 is SVGIG (reference sequence). The ends were cut back, 3 bases at V and 4 bases at J, with 12 bases in the middle. This CDR3 is built from 14 residues. CDR3 coding DNA: TGTGCCTGGAGCAGGGGGGCAAGCACCGGGGAGCTGTTTTTT. This codes for CAWSRGASTGELFF.

The rearrangement uses TRBV7-8 and TRBJ2-2; tentative D call: TRBD2 (6 bases). The V end lost 3 bases, the J end lost 8 bases, and 16 bases lay between the germline ends. Germline CDR1 is SGHVS and CDR2 is FQNEAQ. The CDR3 is 15 amino acids. CDR3 sequence: CASSFRGGALGELFF. CDR3 coding DNA: TGTGCCAGCAGCTTCCGAGGCGGGGCTCTAGGGGAGCTGTTTTTT.

This chain connects TRBV18 to TRBJ1-2, with no clear D. The CDR3 is 12 amino acids. Trimming removed 5 bases at V and 5 bases at J, with 9 bases between. The germline CDR1 and CDR2 sequences are KGHSH and LQKENI. CDR3 bases: TGTGCCAGCTCATCGGAGGCTTATGGCTACACCTTC. It translates to CASSSEAYGYTF.

The V and J genes are TRBV4-1 and TRBJ2-7, with 9 bases that match TRBD1. The CDR3 length is 14 residues. Germline CDR1 is MGHRA and CDR2 is YSYEKL. V trimming: 3 bases; J trimming: 5 bases; junction bases outside the gene matches: 5. The CDR3 coding sequence is TGCGCCAGCAGCCATTGGGACAGGGAAAACGAGCAGTACTTC. The encoded protein is CASSHWDRENEQYF.

The chain combines TRBV3-1 (or the pseudogene TRBV3-2) with TRBJ2-1; 10 bases line up with TRBD2. J gave up 1 base and V 1 base, and 4 bases lay outside the gene matches. This CDR3 is built from 17 residues. CDR1 and CDR2 from the germline V gene are LGHDT and YNNKEL (reference sequence). This chain's CDR3 is CASSQGGLAASYNEQFF. The CDR3 DNA reads as TGTGCCAGCAGCCAAGGCGGACTAGCGGCATCCTACAATGAGCAGTTCTTC.

This clone was recorded a few times. The rearrangement links TRBV3-1 (or the pseudogene TRBV3-2) to TRBJ1-4; 8 nucleotides line up with TRBD1. Germline-derived CDR1 and CDR2 are LGHDT and YNNKEL (reference sequence). V was clipped by 7 bases and J by 8 bases; unmatched bases: 9. CDR3 size: 14 residues. As DNA, the CDR3 is TGTGCCAGCAAAAGAGGCGCAGGGGGCGAAAAACTGTTTTTT. Its translation is CASKRGAGGEKLFF.

The chain employs TRBV29-1 and TRBJ2-3; possibly TRBD2 for D (5 bases). Germline CDR1 is SQVTM and CDR2 is ANQGSEA. This CDR3 spans 14 amino acids. V was shortened by 3 bases and J by 3 bases, with 13 bases between the two germline ends. Here the CDR3 reads CSVEGSSGTDTQYF. CDR3 DNA sequence: TGCAGCGTTGAGGGCTCATCGGGGACAGATACGCAGTATTTT.

This chain uses TRBV5-1 with TRBJ2-1; a weak D match, TRBD2 (6 bases). The CDR3 totals 14 residues. Trimming left V 4 bases short and J 6 bases short, with 14 bases between. Germline V gives CDR1 SGHRS, CDR2 YFSETQ. DNA of the CDR3: TGCGCCAGCAGCCGCGGGACCACCCCCAATGAGCAGTTCTTC. This translates into CASSRGTTPNEQFF.

This chain links TRBV5-1 with TRBJ2-1, with TRBD2 identical over 8 bases. CDR1 is SGHRS, CDR2 YFSETQ, per germline. This CDR3 is 16 amino acids long. Trimming cost V 4 bases and J 4 bases; bases outside gene matches: 10. This CDR3 is CASSPVGSGIYNEQFF. CDR3 coding DNA: TGCGCCAGCAGCCCGGTTGGTAGCGGGATATACAATGAGCAGTTCTTC.

The rearrangement uses TRBV5-1 and TRBJ2-1, with 10 bases lining up with TRBD2. Losses at the gene ends were 2 bases for V and 8 bases for J; bases not matched to a gene: 7. This CDR3 is built from 15 residues. The germline V gene has CDR1 SGHRS and CDR2 YFSETQ. CDR3 region: CASSLSGRAVDEQFF. CDR3 nucleotide sequence: TGCGCCAGCAGCTTAAGCGGGAGGGCCGTTGATGAGCAGTTCTTC.

The V and J genes are TRBV3-1 (or the pseudogene TRBV3-2) and TRBJ1-5; the match to TRBD1 covers 11 bases. The CDR3 has 15 residues. With 5 bases clipped from V and 3 bases from J, the junction kept 3 bases outside the gene matches. The germline V gene has CDR1 LGHDT and CDR2 YNNKEL (reference sequence). The CDR3 reads CASSVGQGANQPQHF. Here the CDR3 DNA reads TGTGCCAGCAGCGTTGGACAGGGGGCCAATCAGCCCCAGCATTTT.

This clone has more than one count but fewer than ten. The chain joins TRBV5-6 to TRBJ2-2; the match to TRBD1 covers 10 bases. CDR1 is SGHDT and CDR2 is YYEEEE in the germline V gene. V shed 4 bases, J shed 7 bases, and the junction held 7 bases outside the gene matches. CDR3 size: 15 residues. In nucleotides, the CDR3 is TGTGCCAGCAGCAAGGGACAGGGGAGTGTCGGGGAGCTGTTTTTT. This codes for CASSKGQGSVGELFF.

The chain has TRBV27 and TRBJ1-5; 7 positions agree with TRBD1. Germline V lookup: CDR1 MNHEY, CDR2 SMNVEV (reference sequence). With V trimmed by 6 bases and J by 4 bases, 3 bases remained unmatched. The CDR3 extends over 13 amino acids. CDR3 sequence reads: CASRPDRNQPQHF. The CDR3 DNA sequence: TGTGCCAGCAGACCGGACAGGAATCAGCCCCAGCATTTT.

The rearrangement joins TRBV30 to TRBJ1-5, with D possibly being TRBD1 (5 bases). The CDR3 loop spans 15 amino acids. Trimming pared 2 bases from V and 3 bases from J, leaving 14 bases between. Germline V gives CDR1 GTSNPN, CDR2 SVGIG (reference sequence). CDR3 protein: CAWSSQGIYNQPQHF. The DNA for the CDR3 is TGTGCCTGGAGTTCTCAGGGAATCTACAATCAGCCCCAGCATTTT.